Shown below are 31 T cell receptor beta chains from a single sample sequenced in a study of cytomegalovirus exposure and HLA in healthy donors. The PCR ran on 60 Vbeta and 13 Jbeta primers. Profiling relied on immunoSEQ multiplex PCR, and the TCRdb table lists in-frame clones only, not all of them. The profile shows 120,000 or so clones, roughly 80% of them singletons. The sample consisted of PBMCs. These receptor sequences come from a woman between 40 and 50 years old in good health and CMV-seropositive.

This chain connects TRBV19 to TRBJ1-1; no clear D gene. The V gene lost 3 bases and the J gene lost 0 bases, with 11 bases spanning the gap. Germline V lookup: CDR1 LNHDA, CDR2 SQIVND (reference sequence). CDR3 size: 15 residues. CDR3: CASSMGGSMNTEAFF. The CDR3 nucleotides are TGTGCCAGTAGTATGGGAGGCAGCATGAACACTGAAGCTTTCTTT.

This sequence joins TRBV12-5 and TRBJ1-6, with 9 nucleotides matching TRBD1. CDR1 and CDR2 (germline): LGHNT, FRNRAP. The CDR3 loop spans 15 amino acids. V shed 5 bases, J shed 6 bases, and the junction held 5 bases outside the gene matches. The CDR3 DNA reads as TGTGCTAGTGGTGTAACAGGGGGCAGTAATTCACCCCTCCACTTT. This codes for CASGVTGGSNSPLHF. The entire variable domain, with the rest obtained from reference TRBV12-5 and TRBJ1-6, is as follows: DARVTQTPRHKVTEMGQEVTMRCQPILGHNTVFWYRQTMMQGLELLAYFRNRAPLDDSGMPKDRFSAEMPDATLATLKIQPSEPRDSAVYFCASGVTGGSNSPLHFGNGTRLTVT.

The DNA of the CDR3 is TGTGCCAGCAGTTCCCTCGGGAGTTATTCACCCCTCCACTTT. Residues: CASSSLGSYSPLHF. The genes are TRBV5-4 and TRBJ1-6; unclear D gene. V was pared by 5 bases and J by 8 bases, with 14 bases between. This CDR3 has 14 residues. Germline CDR1 SGHNT, CDR2 YYREEE (reference sequence).

This sequence joins TRBV4-1 and TRBJ2-1; 13 bases align to TRBD2. CDR3 length equals 20 residues. J lost 5 bases, V lost 0 bases, and 13 bases had no gene match. CDR1 is MGHRA, CDR2 YSYEKL, per germline. The CDR3 nucleotides are TGCGCCAGCAGCCAAGATCTAGGACTAGCGGGAGACCCTTCCAACAATGAGCAGTTCTTC. This translates into CASSQDLGLAGDPSNNEQFF.

This sequence joins TRBV5-1 and TRBJ2-4; 11 nucleotides align to TRBD1. After removal of 3 bases from V and 3 bases from J, the junction contained 2 bases not matched to a gene. Germline V lookup: CDR1 SGHRS, CDR2 YFSETQ. This CDR3 is 15 amino acids long. DNA for the CDR3: TGCGCCAGCAGCTGGGGACAGGGGGTCAAAAACATTCAGTACTTC. Its protein is CASSWGQGVKNIQYF.

The chain combines TRBV5-1 with TRBJ2-5; 7 bases agree with TRBD1. The CDR3 runs to 14 residues. Germline V gene data show CDR1 as SGHRS and CDR2 as YFSETQ. The ends lost 1 base at V and 5 bases at J; junction bases unmatched: 5. The CDR3: CASSLFTGDETQYF. The CDR3, as DNA: TGCGCCAGCAGCTTGTTCACAGGGGACGAGACCCAGTACTTC.

CDR3 residues: CASAYRGQVRSTDTQYF. CDR3 DNA sequence: TGTGCCAGCGCCTATAGAGGACAGGTCCGGAGCACAGATACGCAGTATTTT. V usage is TRBV27 and J usage is TRBJ2-3; TRBD1 matches at 7 bases. CDR1 MNHEY and CDR2 SMNVEV come from the germline V gene (reference sequence). The CDR3 has 17 residues. The trim removed 8 bases at V and 0 bases at J, leaving 14 bases unmatched.

The chain uses TRBV6-5 and TRBJ2-1; 8 bases match TRBD2. Germline values: CDR1 MNHEY, CDR2 SVGAGI. The CDR3 covers 14 residues. Trimming took 6 bases from V and 6 from J; bases not matched to a gene: 7. DNA of the CDR3: TGTGCCAGCAGCCCGGGACTAGGAGGCAATGAGCAGTTCTTC. Translation gives CASSPGLGGNEQFF.

This rearrangement joins TRBV9 to TRBJ1-5; TRBD1 is a possible D gene (6 bases). Germline assignment: CDR1 SGDLS and CDR2 YYNGEE. This CDR3 is built from 15 residues. Deletions cut 4 bases from V and 1 base from J, with 12 bases between. The CDR3 sequence is CASSLTGLSNQPQHF. As DNA, the CDR3 is TGTGCCAGCAGCCTTACAGGGTTAAGCAATCAGCCCCAGCATTTT.

This chain connects TRBV2 to TRBJ2-7, with a tentative D call TRBD2 (6 bases). Between the trimmed V and J ends, which lost 0 bases and 4 bases, there was a span of 13 bases. The CDR3 spans 15 residues. CDR1 and CDR2 from the germline V gene are SNHLY and FYNNEI. CDR3 nucleotide sequence: TGTGCCAGCAGTGAAGCGGGTCTAGCGATGTACGAGCAGTACTTC. It yields the protein CASSEAGLAMYEQYF. Full variable domain (rest looked up from reference TRBV2 and TRBJ2-7): EPEVTQTPSHQVTQMGQEVILRCVPISNHLYFYWYRQILGQKVEFLVSFYNNEISEKSEIFDDQFSVERPDGSNFTLKIRSTKLEDSAMYFCASSEAGLAMYEQYFGPGTRLTVT.

The V call is TRBV7-3, the J call TRBJ1-5, with D possibly matching TRBD1 (5 bases). V dropped 0 bases and J dropped 0 bases, with 12 bases sitting between them. This CDR3 has 17 amino acids. CDR1 is SGHTA, CDR2 FQGTGA, per germline. For the CDR3, the DNA is TGTGCCAGCAGCTTAACTAGGCAGGGCTATAGCAATCAGCCCCAGCATTTT. Its protein is CASSLTRQGYSNQPQHF.

V and J are TRBV5-4 and TRBJ2-3; D unclear. The CDR3 sequence is 12 residues long. V lost 0 bases and J 4 bases, leaving 3 bases between the germline ends. Germline values: CDR1 SGHNT, CDR2 YYREEE (reference sequence). The CDR3 loop reads CASSLEPDTQYF. The CDR3, as DNA: TGTGCCAGCAGCTTGGAGCCAGATACGCAGTATTTT.

The chain has TRBV2 and TRBJ1-2, with D possibly matching TRBD1 (6 bases). Germline V CDR1 and CDR2: SNHLY, FYNNEI. With 3 bases removed from V and 8 bases from J, the gap between germline ends came to 16 bases. The CDR3 totals 14 residues. The CDR3 DNA follows: TGTGCCAGCAGTGACAGGGGTTACCCCCAAGGCTACACCTTC. Amino acid sequence: CASSDRGYPQGYTF.

The chain's CDR3 is CAWAPSRGSGNTIYF. CDR3 sequence (DNA): TGTGCCTGGGCCCCTAGCCGGGGATCAGGAAACACCATATATTTT. The chain uses TRBV30 and TRBJ1-3; D is unresolved. Trimming removed 5 bases at V and 4 bases at J, with 18 bases between. The germline CDR1 and CDR2 sequences are GTSNPN and SVGIG (reference sequence). The CDR3 is 15 amino acids.

The chain has TRBV10-3 and TRBJ2-2; 9 nucleotides align to TRBD2. Germline lookup yields CDR1 ENHRY and CDR2 SYGVKD. The CDR3 runs 15 residues. Trimming took 10 bases from V and 0 from J; bases not matched to a gene: 6. The CDR3 protein is CATIAGDPNTGELFF. CDR3 nucleotide sequence: TGTGCCACGATAGCGGGAGATCCGAACACCGGGGAGCTGTTTTTT.

V and J are TRBV6-5 and TRBJ1-4, with TRBD1 as a possible D gene (5 bases). The V gene's germline CDR1 is MNHEY and CDR2 SVGAGI. Deletions cut 3 bases from V and 0 bases from J, with 8 bases between. CDR3 length: 15 residues. CDR3: CASSYGGATNEKLFF. CDR3 nucleotides: TGTGCCAGCAGTTATGGAGGGGCAACTAATGAAAAACTGTTTTTT.

The J gene is TRBJ2-1, the V gene TRBV10-1; TRBD2 might be the D (5 bases). V was clipped by 6 bases and J by 5 bases, with 5 bases between them. Germline values: CDR1 WNHNN, CDR2 SYGVQD (reference sequence). This CDR3 region has 11 residues. CDR3 amino acids: CASRGDNEQFF. The CDR3 nucleotides read TGCGCCAGCAGGGGAGACAATGAGCAGTTCTTC.

This clone was counted only a few times. V and J are TRBV2 and TRBJ1-3, with no clear D. This CDR3 contains 13 residues. V gave up 10 bases and J gave up 2 bases, with 12 bases separating them. Germline CDR1 is SNHLY and CDR2 is FYNNEI. The CDR3: CATHAATGNTIYF. In nucleotides, the CDR3 is TGTGCCACCCATGCAGCGACTGGAAACACCATATATTTT.

V usage is TRBV5-6 and J usage is TRBJ2-6; D may be TRBD2 (5 bases). CDR1 is SGHDT and CDR2 is YYEEEE in the germline V gene. The CDR3 runs to 18 residues. Trimming took off 0 bases at V and 0 bases at J, with 13 bases between the two ends. The CDR3 DNA follows: TGTGCCAGCAGCTTGGCCGACTATCCTCTCTCTGGGGCCAACGTCCTGACTTTC. Translated, it gives CASSLADYPLSGANVLTF.

This chain joins TRBV9 and TRBJ2-6, with 8 nucleotides matching TRBD1. The CDR3 is 17 amino acids. V gave up 0 bases and J gave up 1 base; unmatched junction bases: 3. Germline V CDR1 and CDR2: SGDLS, YYNGEE. For the CDR3, the DNA is TGTGCCAGCAGCGTAGCCACAGGGGGGTCTGGGGCCAACGTCCTGACTTTC. It codes for CASSVATGGSGANVLTF.

J is TRBJ2-3 and V is TRBV6-5; tentative D call: TRBD2 (6 bases). This CDR3 contains 15 residues. Trimming shortened V by 5 bases and J by 5 bases, and 17 bases separated the two germline ends. The germline gives CDR1 MNHEY, CDR2 SVGAGI. DNA of the CDR3: TGTGCCAGCAGTCCGGGACTCGGGGTCGGAGATACGCAGTATTTT. It specifies CASSPGLGVGDTQYF.

V is TRBV2 and J is TRBJ1-1; TRBD1 agrees at 8 bases. J lost 2 bases, V lost 7 bases, and 6 bases had no gene match. The CDR3 covers 14 residues. Germline lookup yields CDR1 SNHLY and CDR2 FYNNEI. The chain's CDR3 is CASKAGGYNTEAFF. The CDR3 DNA follows: TGTGCCAGCAAGGCAGGGGGCTACAACACTGAAGCTTTCTTT.

The gene calls are TRBV7-2 and TRBJ1-5; 9 nucleotides align to TRBD1. V lost 5 bases and J lost 5; bases outside the gene matches: 7. CDR1 and CDR2 from the germline V gene are SGHTA and FQGNSA. The CDR3 spans 15 residues. The CDR3 DNA reads as TGTGCCAGCAGCACACCGGGACAGGGTTATCAGCCCCAGCATTTT. Translation gives CASSTPGQGYQPQHF.

This chain connects TRBV4-1 to TRBJ2-3; D call uncertain. The CDR3 is made up of 15 amino acids. CDR1 is MGHRA and CDR2 is YSYEKL in the germline V gene. The ends were cut back, 0 bases at V and 0 bases at J, with 7 bases in the middle. This CDR3 reads CASSQDYGSTDTQYF. The CDR3 DNA is TGCGCCAGCAGCCAAGATTACGGGAGCACAGATACGCAGTATTTT.

The chain's CDR3 is CASSTSAGEAFF. Written as DNA, the CDR3 is TGTGCCAGCTCGACTTCCGCGGGGGAAGCTTTCTTT. The V and J genes are TRBV5-4 and TRBJ1-1; D uncertain. This CDR3 is built from 12 residues. Trimming stripped 7 bases from V and 8 bases from J, with 15 bases between. Looked up from germline, CDR1 is SGHNT and CDR2 is YYREEE (reference sequence).

The rearrangement joins TRBV7-3 to TRBJ1-5; tentatively, D is TRBD1 (5 bases). From germline, CDR1 is SGHTA and CDR2 FQGTGA. The length of the CDR3 is 13 residues. Trimming left V 1 base short and J 9 bases short, with 10 bases between. DNA of the CDR3: TGTGCCAGCAGCTTAAATGGGGGGTGGCCCCAGCATTTT. Residues: CASSLNGGWPQHF. Variable domain in full (rest from reference TRBV7-3 and TRBJ1-5): GAGVSQTPSNKVTEKGKYVELRCDPISGHTALYWYRQSLGQGPEFLIYFQGTGAADDSGLPNDRFFAVRPEGSVSTLKIQRTERGDSAVYLCASSLNGGWPQHFGDGTRLSIL.

The V gene is TRBV2, the J gene TRBJ1-1; D might be TRBD1 (6 bases). The germline V gene has CDR1 SNHLY and CDR2 FYNNEI. The CDR3 runs 12 residues. Trimming stripped 8 bases from V and 1 base from J, with 8 bases between. Here the CDR3 reads CASGTTNTEAFF. As DNA, the CDR3 is TGTGCCAGCGGGACAACGAACACTGAAGCTTTCTTT.

The chain is built from TRBV11-3 and TRBJ2-5; TRBD2 matches 14 bases. Per germline, CDR1 SGHNT and CDR2 YENEEA. The CDR3 loop spans 17 amino acids. V shed 5 bases and J 2 bases; nucleotides not matched to a gene: 7. CDR3 sequence reads: CASSKGTSGSPQETQYF. The CDR3 DNA is TGTGCCAGCAGCAAGGGGACTAGCGGGAGTCCGCAAGAGACCCAGTACTTC.

The V gene is TRBV2, the J gene TRBJ1-4; the D gene is possibly TRBD1 (5 bases). The V and J ends lost 5 bases and 6 bases respectively, with 10 bases between them. The CDR3 sequence is 13 residues long. Germline values: CDR1 SNHLY, CDR2 FYNNEI. The CDR3 bases are TGTGCCAGCAGTCAGGGTTCACATGAAAAACTGTTTTTT. Protein product: CASSQGSHEKLFF.

This clone was seen more than once but under ten times. The chain recombines TRBV9 with TRBJ2-7, with TRBD2 matching over 9 bases. The CDR3 totals 16 residues. Trimming cost V 4 bases and J 0 bases; bases outside gene matches: 8. Germline CDR1 is SGDLS and CDR2 is YYNGEE. The CDR3 bases are TGTGCCAGCAGCCCCGCTAGCGGGATGAGCTCCTACGAGCAGTACTTC. It translates to CASSPASGMSSYEQYF. Together with reference TRBV9 and TRBJ2-7, the CDR3 gives the full variable domain: DSGVTQTPKHLITATGQRVTLRCSPRSGDLSVYWYQQSLDQGLQFLIQYYNGEERAKGNILERFSAQQFPDLHSELNLSSLELGDSALYFCASSPASGMSSYEQYFGPGTRLTVT.

This sequence joins TRBV29-1 and TRBJ2-2, with D perhaps matching TRBD1 (6 bases). The CDR3 covers 14 residues. Germline V lookup: CDR1 SQVTM, CDR2 ANQGSEA. Between the trimmed V and J ends, which lost 4 bases and 5 bases, there was a span of 14 bases. Here the CDR3 DNA reads TGCAGCGTTGTAGGTTCAAGGGGGACCGGGGAGCTGTTTTTT. Amino acid sequence: CSVVGSRGTGELFF.